The 14 T cell receptor beta chains in this list originate from one sample, sequenced in a study of blood T cell repertoires in COVID-19 (TCRdb year 2020). The library was prepared using the immunoSEQ multiplex PCR assay. Imported from immuneACCESS, the table was reduced by TCRdb to in-frame sequences with V and J called. These copies leave out some clones; in studies compared against another copy, an unresolved V gene accounts for under half, and the cause of the remainder is not known. In this sample the table shows about 140,000 clones, 70% to 80% of which occur a single time. The top ten clones comprise around 17% of the sample. Sequencing was performed on peripheral blood. These TCRs come from a man aged 50 to 59 with acute or convalescent COVID-19.

This rearrangement joins TRBV24-1 to TRBJ2-1, with D tentatively TRBD2 (5 bases). This CDR3 is 10 amino acids long. Germline assignment: CDR1 KGHDR and CDR2 SFDVKD. V dropped 9 bases and J dropped 7 bases, with 6 bases sitting between them. The CDR3 DNA follows: TGTGCCACCGGGGAGAATGAGCAGTTCTTC. This codes for CATGENEQFF.

This clone was seen at least ten times. One junction end disagrees with the germline gene, perhaps due to a read error. J is TRBJ1-2 and V is TRBV10-3; D gene unclear. The CDR3 spans 15 residues. Germline CDR1 reads ENHRY; CDR2 reads SYGVKD. In DNA form, the CDR3 reads TGTGCCATCAGCGAGTCTTCAGGCCCATCGTATGGCTACACCTTC. This codes for CAISESSGPSYGYTF.

The chain carries TRBV11-2 and TRBJ2-1; the D is unclear. The CDR3 has 13 amino acids. The germline V gene encodes CDR1 SGHAT and CDR2 FQNNGV. V was shortened by 1 base and J by 5 bases, with 6 bases between the two germline ends. CDR3 amino acids: CASSLGPDNEQFF. In DNA, the CDR3 is TGTGCCAGCAGCTTAGGCCCGGACAATGAGCAGTTCTTC.

The chain is built from TRBV28 and TRBJ1-3; tentative D call: TRBD1 (6 bases). Germline CDR1 is MDHEN and CDR2 is SYDVKM. Between the trimmed V and J ends, which lost 8 bases and 11 bases, there was a span of 16 bases. The CDR3 totals 12 residues. DNA of the CDR3: TGTGCCAGCTCGGGGGGCGGGCAGTCCATATATTTT. This encodes CASSGGGQSIYF.

This clone was seen only a few times. The chain employs TRBV3-1 (or the pseudogene TRBV3-2) and TRBJ1-5, with D maybe TRBD1 (6 bases). The length of the CDR3 is 14 residues. With 6 bases removed from V and 10 bases from J, the gap between germline ends came to 19 bases. Germline CDR1 LGHDT, CDR2 YNNKEL (reference sequence). The CDR3 region is CASSQSVQGPPQHF. DNA of the CDR3: TGTGCCAGCAGTCAATCAGTCCAGGGGCCCCCCCAGCATTTT.

This chain joins TRBV19 and TRBJ1-3; 7 bases match TRBD1. Germline V gene sequence: CDR1 LNHDA, CDR2 SQIVND (reference sequence). J was trimmed by 1 base and V by 9 bases; bases with no gene match: 9. This CDR3 spans 15 amino acids. The CDR3 nucleotides read TGTGCCAGCTCTCAACAGGGGCAGTCTGGAAACACCATATATTTT. Translating it yields CASSQQGQSGNTIYF.

The chain is built from TRBV2 and TRBJ2-7; 9 nucleotides agree with TRBD1. CDR3 length: 12 residues. Germline CDR1 SNHLY, CDR2 FYNNEI. Trimming removed 7 bases from V and 6 bases from J; junction bases left unmatched: 4. CDR3 in amino acids: CASTGTGREQYF. As DNA, the CDR3 is TGTGCCAGCACAGGGACAGGGCGCGAGCAGTACTTC.

V usage is TRBV9 and J usage is TRBJ1-2, with 9 bases lining up with TRBD1. The CDR3 sequence is 13 residues long. The V and J ends lost 4 bases and 8 bases, in that order; junction bases with no gene match: 6. Germline lookup yields CDR1 SGDLS and CDR2 YYNGEE. The CDR3 DNA follows: TGTGCCAGCAGCACCTTGGGACAGGGCGGCTACACCTTC. Residues: CASSTLGQGGYTF.

The V gene is TRBV6-1, the J gene TRBJ1-4, with D possibly being TRBD1 (5 bases). The CDR3 extends over 15 amino acids. Germline CDR1 reads MNHNS; CDR2 reads SASEGT. The V end was cut by 3 bases, the J end by 3 bases, with 11 bases between. The DNA of the CDR3 is TGTGCCAGCAGTGATACAGGAGGGGCTAATGAAAAACTGTTTTTT. This codes for CASSDTGGANEKLFF.

The chain has TRBV3-1 (or the pseudogene TRBV3-2) and TRBJ1-1, with TRBD1 matching over 7 bases. The germline V gene has CDR1 LGHDT and CDR2 YNNKEL (reference sequence). CDR3 size: 17 residues. With V trimmed by 4 bases and J by 0 bases, 11 bases remained unmatched. CDR3 sequence: CASSPLALTGLNTEAFF. CDR3 nucleotide sequence: TGTGCCAGCAGCCCACTTGCCTTGACAGGGCTGAACACTGAAGCTTTCTTT.

DNA for the CDR3: TGCGCCAGCAGCTTGGTGGCATCTAGCACAGATACGCAGTATTTT. Encoded protein: CASSLVASSTDTQYF. The chain carries TRBV5-1 and TRBJ2-3; D not resolved. There are 15 residues in the CDR3. Germline V gene lookup returns CDR1 SGHRS and CDR2 YFSETQ. Trimming cost V 0 bases and J 0 bases, with 8 bases left between them.

The genes are TRBV2 and TRBJ2-5; D may be TRBD2 (6 bases). Trimming took 6 bases from V and 5 from J, leaving 13 bases between them. The CDR3 is made up of 13 amino acids. CDR1 SNHLY and CDR2 FYNNEI come from the germline V gene. The CDR3 DNA is TGTGCCAGCAGGGGAGGAGGGCTGGAGACCCAGTACTTC. Translated, it gives CASRGGGLETQYF.

The rearrangement links TRBV4-2 to TRBJ2-2; 9 positions agree with TRBD1. Germline V gene data show CDR1 as LGHNA and CDR2 as YNFKEQ. The CDR3 is 15 amino acids. J lost 4 bases, V lost 3 bases, and 3 bases had no gene match. The CDR3 protein is CASSQGQGGTGELFF. For the CDR3, the DNA is TGTGCCAGCAGCCAGGGACAGGGAGGCACCGGGGAGCTGTTTTTT.

This chain uses TRBV9 with TRBJ2-1; 12 nucleotides line up with TRBD2. Germline lookup yields CDR1 SGDLS and CDR2 YYNGEE. After removal of 0 bases from V and 5 bases from J, the junction contained 12 bases not matched to a gene. The CDR3 loop spans 19 amino acids. The CDR3 loop reads CASSVGLWGLAGSHNEQFF. Written as DNA, the CDR3 is TGTGCCAGCAGCGTAGGTTTATGGGGACTAGCGGGTTCCCACAATGAGCAGTTCTTC.